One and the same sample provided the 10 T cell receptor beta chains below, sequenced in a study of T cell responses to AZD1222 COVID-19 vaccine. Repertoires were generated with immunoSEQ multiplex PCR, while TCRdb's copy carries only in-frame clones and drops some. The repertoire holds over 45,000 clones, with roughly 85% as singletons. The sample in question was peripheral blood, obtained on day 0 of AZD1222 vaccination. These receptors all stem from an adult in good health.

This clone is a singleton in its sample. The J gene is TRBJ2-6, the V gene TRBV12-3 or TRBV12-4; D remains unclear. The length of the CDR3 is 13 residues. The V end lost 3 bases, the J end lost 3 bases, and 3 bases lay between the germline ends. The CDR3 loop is CASSFGGANVLTF. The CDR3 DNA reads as TGTGCCAGCAGTTTCGGTGGGGCCAACGTCCTGACTTTC.

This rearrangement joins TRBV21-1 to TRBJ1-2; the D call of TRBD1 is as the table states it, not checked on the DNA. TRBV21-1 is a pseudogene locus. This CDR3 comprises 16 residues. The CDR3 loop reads CASSKKSTGDNYGYTF. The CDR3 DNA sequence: TGTGCCAGCAGCAAAAAGAGCACAGGGGATAACTATGGCTACACCTTC.

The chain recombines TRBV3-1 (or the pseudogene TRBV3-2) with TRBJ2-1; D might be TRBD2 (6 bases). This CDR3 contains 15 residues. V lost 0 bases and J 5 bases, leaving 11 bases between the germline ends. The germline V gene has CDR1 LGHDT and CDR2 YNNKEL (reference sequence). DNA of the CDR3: TGTGCCAGCAGCCAAGATAGCGCGGGGAACAATGAGCAGTTCTTC. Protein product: CASSQDSAGNNEQFF.

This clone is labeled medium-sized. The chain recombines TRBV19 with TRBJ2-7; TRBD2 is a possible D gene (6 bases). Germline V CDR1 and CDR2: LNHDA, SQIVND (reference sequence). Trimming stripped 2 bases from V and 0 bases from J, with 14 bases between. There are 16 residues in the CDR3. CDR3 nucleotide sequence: TGTGCCAGTAGTATACAGGGCGGGGCCGTCTCCTACGAGCAGTACTTC. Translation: CASSIQGGAVSYEQYF. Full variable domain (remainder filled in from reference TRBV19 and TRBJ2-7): DGGITQSPKYLFRKEGQNVTLSCEQNLNHDAMYWYRQDPGQGLRLIYYSQIVNDFQKGDIAEGYSVSREKKESFPLTVTSAQKNPTAFYLCASSIQGGAVSYEQYFGPGTRLTVT.

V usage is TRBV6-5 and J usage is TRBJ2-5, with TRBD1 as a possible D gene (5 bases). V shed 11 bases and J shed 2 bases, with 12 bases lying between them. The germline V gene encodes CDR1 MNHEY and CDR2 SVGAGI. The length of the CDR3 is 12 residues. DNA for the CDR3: TGTGCCGTTAGGGGCAGTCAAGAGACCCAGTACTTC. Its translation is CAVRGSQETQYF.

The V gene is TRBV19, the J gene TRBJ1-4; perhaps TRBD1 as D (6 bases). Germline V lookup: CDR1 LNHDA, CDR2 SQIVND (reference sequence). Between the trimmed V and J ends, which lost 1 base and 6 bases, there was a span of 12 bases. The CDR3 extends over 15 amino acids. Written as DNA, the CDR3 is TGTGCCAGTAGTATAGGAGGGACACTCGATGAAAAACTGTTTTTT. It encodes CASSIGGTLDEKLFF. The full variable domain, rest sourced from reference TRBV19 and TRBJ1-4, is DGGITQSPKYLFRKEGQNVTLSCEQNLNHDAMYWYRQDPGQGLRLIYYSQIVNDFQKGDIAEGYSVSREKKESFPLTVTSAQKNPTAFYLCASSIGGTLDEKLFFGSGTQLSVL.

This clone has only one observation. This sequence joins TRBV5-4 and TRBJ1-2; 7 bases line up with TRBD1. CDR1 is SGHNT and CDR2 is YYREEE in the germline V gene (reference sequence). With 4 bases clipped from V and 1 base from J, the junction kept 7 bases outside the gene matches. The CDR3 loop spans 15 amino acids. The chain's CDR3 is CASSQNRGGNYGYTF. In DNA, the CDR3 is TGTGCCAGCAGCCAGAACAGGGGAGGTAACTATGGCTACACCTTC.

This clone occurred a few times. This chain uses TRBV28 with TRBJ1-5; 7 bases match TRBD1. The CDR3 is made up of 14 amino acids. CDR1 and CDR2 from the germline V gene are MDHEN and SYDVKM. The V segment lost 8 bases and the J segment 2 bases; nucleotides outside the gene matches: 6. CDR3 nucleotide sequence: TGTGCCAGCCAGGGGGTCGCGGGCAATCAGCCCCAGCATTTT. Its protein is CASQGVAGNQPQHF.

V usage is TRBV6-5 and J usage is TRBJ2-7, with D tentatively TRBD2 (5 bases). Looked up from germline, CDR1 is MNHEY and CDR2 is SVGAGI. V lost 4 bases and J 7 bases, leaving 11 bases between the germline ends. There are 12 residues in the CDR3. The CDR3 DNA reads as TGTGCCAGCAGTTGGGTTGGCGGGGAGCAGTACTTC. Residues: CASSWVGGEQYF.

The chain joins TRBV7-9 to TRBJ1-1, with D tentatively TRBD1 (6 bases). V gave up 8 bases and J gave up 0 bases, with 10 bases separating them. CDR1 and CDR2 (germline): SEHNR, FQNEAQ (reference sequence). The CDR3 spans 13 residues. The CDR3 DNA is TGTGCCAGCGGAGGACAGCTGAACACTGAAGCTTTCTTT. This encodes CASGGQLNTEAFF.